This TCR beta chain was documented in a study of blood T cell repertoires in COVID-19. The wider study: Nucleic acid was either cDNA or gDNA, and it came from T cells, B-cell-depleted T cells, or PBMCs.

Participants were placed into cohorts based on the clinical history they reported. TCRdb's table, derived via immunoSEQ multiplex PCR, lists solely in-frame clones and lacks some. The data hold around 420,000 clones, with approximately 85% observed a single time. In germline, CDR1 is SGHAT, CDR2 FQNNGV. V lost 5 bases to trimming and J lost 2 bases; unmatched junction nucleotides: 8. This CDR3 comprises 16 residues. Material: PBMCs or T cells enriched from blood (not recorded which). The chain carries TRBV11-2 and TRBJ1-2, with 10 bases lining up with TRBD1. The source is a woman aged 40 to 55 with acute COVID-19. The CDR3 nucleotides read TGTGCCAGCAGCACTGGCCCGGGACAGGGGAACTATGGCTACACCTTC. Protein sequence: CASSTGPGQGNYGYTF. The full variable domain, with the rest looked up from reference TRBV11-2 and TRBJ1-2, is EAGVAQSPRYKIIEKRQSVAFWCNPISGHATLYWYQQILGQGPKLLIQFQNNGVVDDSQLPKDRFSAERLKGVDSTLKIQPAKLEDSAVYLCASSTGPGQGNYGYTFGSGTRLTVV.